This entry lists 31 T cell receptor beta chains sequenced from one sample in a study of T cell responses to AZD1222 COVID-19 vaccine. Some clones are missing from TCRdb's copy, which holds only in-frame ones; the method was immunoSEQ multiplex PCR. Of some 150,000 clones in the sample, around 85% were seen once. The specimen comprised peripheral blood, sampled 28 days after the second dose of the MenACWY control vaccine. The receptors derive from an adult who received the MenACWY meningococcal vaccine as a control.

This chain joins TRBV30 and TRBJ2-7; 10 positions agree with TRBD1. Looked up from germline, CDR1 is GTSNPN and CDR2 is SVGIG (reference sequence). Germline trimming cut 4 bases from V and 3 bases from J; bases unmatched to any gene: 21. This CDR3 spans 19 amino acids. The DNA of the CDR3 is TGTGCCTGGACCTACGGGGGACAGGGGTTCTCAACGGGGGGCTACGAGCAGTACTTC. This gives the protein CAWTYGGQGFSTGGYEQYF.

The V and J genes are TRBV3-1 (or the pseudogene TRBV3-2) and TRBJ2-7, with D perhaps matching TRBD1 or TRBD2 (5 bases each). CDR1 is LGHDT and CDR2 is YNNKEL in the germline V gene (reference sequence). The CDR3 is 13 residues long. V lost 4 bases and J lost 4, with 11 bases in between. In DNA form, the CDR3 reads TGTGCCAGCAGCCTCCGGGACGGATACGAGCAGTACGTC. Translation gives CASSLRDGYEQYV.

This clone appeared a single time. The gene calls are TRBV5-6 and TRBJ1-3; no clear D gene. Deletions cut 4 bases from V and 7 bases from J, with 18 bases between. The CDR3 totals 15 residues. Germline CDR1 reads SGHDT; CDR2 reads YYEEEE. The CDR3 sequence is CASSPREAVGNTIYF. The CDR3 DNA sequence: TGTGCCAGCAGCCCTCGGGAGGCGGTGGGGAACACCATATATTTT.

The gene calls are TRBV24-1 and TRBJ2-2; D call uncertain. The V and J ends lost 4 bases and 1 base respectively, with 27 bases between them. Germline CDR1 and CDR2: KGHDR and SFDVKD. The CDR3 covers 21 residues. CDR3: CATSDQKRLRTPAMNTGELFF. CDR3 bases: TGTGCCACCAGTGACCAAAAGCGTCTTAGGACCCCCGCGATGAACACCGGGGAGCTGTTTTTT.

This chain uses TRBV15 with TRBJ2-2; D possibly corresponds to TRBD2 (5 bases). CDR1 is LNHNV and CDR2 is YYDKDF in the germline V gene (reference sequence). The CDR3 is 15 residues long. The V and J ends lost 4 bases and 1 base respectively, with 10 bases between them. The CDR3 loop reads CATSKGLLNTGELFF. CDR3 in DNA: TGTGCCACCAGCAAAGGACTTCTGAACACCGGGGAGCTGTTTTTT.

The chain is built from TRBV13 and TRBJ2-1; D is perhaps TRBD2 (5 bases). Trimming left V 2 bases short and J 9 bases short, with 11 bases between. The CDR3 covers 13 residues. The germline V gene has CDR1 PRHDT and CDR2 FYEKMQ (reference sequence). The CDR3, as DNA: TGTGCCAGCAGCTTACGGCGGGCTGGTGAGCAGTTCTTC. It is translated as CASSLRRAGEQFF.

V and J are TRBV5-6 and TRBJ2-7, with a tentative D call TRBD1 (6 bases). Trimming removed 4 bases at V and 2 bases at J, with 13 bases between. This CDR3 is built from 14 residues. CDR1 and CDR2 (germline): SGHDT, YYEEEE. The CDR3 loop reads CASSGDRNTYEQYF. The DNA for the CDR3 is TGTGCCAGCAGCGGTGACAGGAACACCTACGAGCAGTACTTC.

This clone occurred once. The chain couples TRBV15 to TRBJ1-5; 11 bases fit TRBD1. Germline V gene lookup returns CDR1 LNHNV and CDR2 YYDKDF (reference sequence). Losses at the gene ends were 5 bases for V and 2 bases for J; bases not matched to a gene: 8. The CDR3 covers 17 residues. CDR3 DNA: TGTGCCACCAGCCGGCGGACAGGGGGCTCTGGCAATCAGCCCCAGCATTTT. It yields the protein CATSRRTGGSGNQPQHF.

The genes are TRBV20-1 and TRBJ2-3, with 15 nucleotides matching TRBD2. The CDR3 consists of 22 residues. Germline CDR1 and CDR2: DFQATT and SNEGSKA (reference sequence). The V segment lost 3 bases and the J segment 2 bases; nucleotides outside the gene matches: 21. The CDR3 loop is CSASATGGLAGGPVQITDTQYF. CDR3 nucleotides: TGCAGTGCTAGTGCGACGGGTGGACTAGCGGGGGGGCCGGTTCAAATCACAGATACGCAGTATTTT.

J is TRBJ1-1 and V is TRBV5-5; D possibly corresponds to TRBD1 (5 bases). Germline CDR1 SGHKS, CDR2 YYEKEE (reference sequence). The V end was cut by 5 bases, the J end by 4 bases, with 15 bases between. The length of the CDR3 is 14 residues. DNA of the CDR3: TGTGCCAGCAGGCCCATGGGGCAACTCACTGAAGCTTTCTTT. It codes for CASRPMGQLTEAFF.

This chain links TRBV29-1 with TRBJ1-2; TRBD1 is a possible D gene (5 bases). Deletions cut 1 base from V and 6 bases from J, with 15 bases between. Per germline, CDR1 SQVTM and CDR2 ANQGSEA. The length of the CDR3 is 14 residues. Here the CDR3 reads CSVEVWERGDGYTF. For the CDR3, the DNA is TGCAGCGTTGAAGTCTGGGAGAGGGGTGATGGCTACACCTTC.

The rearrangement uses TRBV19 and TRBJ1-5, with a weak D call TRBD1 (5 bases). The V end lost 10 bases, the J end lost 8 bases, and 24 bases lay between the germline ends. Germline V gene lookup returns CDR1 LNHDA and CDR2 SQIVND (reference sequence). The CDR3 sequence is 15 residues long. The CDR3 nucleotides read TGTGCCACCCAGGAGGAGGGGAGATTTGTAGAGCCCCAGCATTTT. It codes for CATQEEGRFVEPQHF.

There are a few counts of this clone. The chain combines TRBV7-9 with TRBJ1-5; D unresolved. Per germline, CDR1 SEHNR and CDR2 FQNEAQ (reference sequence). Trimming removed 5 bases from V and 0 bases from J, with 17 bases in between. The CDR3 sequence is 17 residues long. The CDR3 protein is CASSPLGSWDSNQPQHF. In nucleotides, the CDR3 is TGTGCCAGCAGCCCATTAGGGTCCTGGGATAGCAATCAGCCCCAGCATTTT.

Only a few counts were recorded for this clone. The chain employs TRBV2 and TRBJ2-2; TRBD1 might be the D (6 bases). CDR3 length equals 11 residues. Germline CDR1 reads SNHLY; CDR2 reads FYNNEI. Trimming removed 6 bases at V and 8 bases at J, with 7 bases between. CDR3 region: CASRGQGELFF. The CDR3 DNA sequence: TGTGCCAGCAGAGGACAGGGGGAGCTGTTTTTT.

This clone has just one count. The gene calls are TRBV5-4 and TRBJ1-6, with a tentative D call TRBD1 (5 bases). Trimming pared 1 base from V and 7 bases from J, leaving 9 bases between. This CDR3 has 14 residues. Germline-derived CDR1 and CDR2 are SGHNT and YYREEE (reference sequence). The CDR3 DNA sequence: TGTGCCAGCAGCTTGCAAACAGGAAATTCACCCCTCCACTTT. Its protein product is CASSLQTGNSPLHF.

This chain uses TRBV19 with TRBJ2-7, with TRBD2 matching over 7 bases. The CDR3 consists of 14 residues. The V gene end was trimmed by 3 bases and the J gene end by 6 bases; junction bases not matched to a gene: 8. From germline, CDR1 is LNHDA and CDR2 SQIVND (reference sequence). The CDR3 bases are TGTGCCAGTAGTATGGGGGGGGAAAGTTCCGAGCAGTACTTC. Translated, it gives CASSMGGESSEQYF.

As DNA, the CDR3 is TGCGCCAGCAGCTTGGCCCCCGGGTCCCTTAACTATGGCTACACCTTC. Translated, it gives CASSLAPGSLNYGYTF. The chain combines TRBV5-1 with TRBJ1-2; no reliable D call. Germline loops: CDR1 SGHRS, CDR2 YFSETQ. V lost 0 bases, J lost 1 base, and 13 bases lay in between. The CDR3 covers 16 residues.

The rearrangement links TRBV11-2 to TRBJ2-1, with 7 nucleotides matching TRBD1. After removal of 7 bases from V and 0 bases from J, the junction contained 6 bases not matched to a gene. From germline, CDR1 is SGHAT and CDR2 FQNNGV. The CDR3 runs to 15 residues. CDR3 in amino acids: CASTLGQASYNEQFF. CDR3 in DNA: TGTGCCAGCACCCTAGGACAGGCCTCCTACAATGAGCAGTTCTTC.

V usage is TRBV7-6 and J usage is TRBJ2-1, with D tentatively TRBD1 (6 bases). Germline V gene lookup returns CDR1 SGHVS and CDR2 FNYEAQ. V was trimmed by 4 bases and J by 10 bases, leaving 32 bases between them. This CDR3 region has 19 residues. The CDR3 reads CASSSLTITGTFVSGEQFF. The DNA of the CDR3 is TGTGCCAGCAGCTCACTCACTATCACCGGGACATTCGTATCAGGGGAGCAGTTCTTC.

This clone was detected only a few times. The rearrangement uses TRBV5-1 and TRBJ2-2; 16 positions match TRBD2. V lost 4 bases to trimming and J lost 0 bases; unmatched junction nucleotides: 3. This CDR3 has 18 residues. Germline CDR1 is SGHRS and CDR2 is YFSETQ. In DNA form, the CDR3 reads TGCGCCAGCAGCCTCGGGACTAGCGGGGGGGCGAACACCGGGGAGCTGTTTTTT. This codes for CASSLGTSGGANTGELFF.

The chain is built from TRBV5-4 and TRBJ2-6; 8 bases map to TRBD2. CDR3 size: 16 residues. Germline assignment: CDR1 SGHNT and CDR2 YYREEE (reference sequence). The V segment lost 6 bases and the J segment 4 bases; nucleotides outside the gene matches: 9. The CDR3 coding sequence is TGTGCCAGCACCCCGCGCGGGGGGAGGGGGGCCAACGTCCTGACTTTC. This codes for CASTPRGGRGANVLTF.

In this sample, this clone turned up a few times. V usage is TRBV4-1 and J usage is TRBJ2-1; 9 bases align to TRBD1. With V trimmed by 2 bases and J by 7 bases, 15 bases remained unmatched. This CDR3 is built from 18 residues. Germline lookup yields CDR1 MGHRA and CDR2 YSYEKL. The chain's CDR3 is CASSQSISGDRADNEQFF. The CDR3 region has the DNA TGCGCCAGCAGCCAATCAATCAGCGGGGACAGGGCTGATAATGAGCAGTTCTTC.

This sequence joins TRBV6-6 and TRBJ1-1, with D unclear. V was shortened by 6 bases and J by 0 bases, with 8 bases between the two germline ends. The CDR3 is 13 amino acids. The germline CDR1 and CDR2 sequences are MNHNY and SVGAGI (reference sequence). The DNA of the CDR3 is TGTGCCAGCAGCGCCGGGGTGAACACTGAAGCTTTCTTT. Residues: CASSAGVNTEAFF.

The genes are TRBV18 and TRBJ2-7, with a weak D call TRBD1 (5 bases). Germline CDR1 KGHSH, CDR2 LQKENI. The V and J ends lost 3 bases and 5 bases respectively, with 14 bases between them. This CDR3 comprises 14 residues. The CDR3 sequence is CASSPKGRRHEQYV. As DNA, the CDR3 is TGTGCCAGCTCACCGAAGGGGCGTCGCCACGAGCAGTACGTC.

CDR3 sequence reads: CATSDPGTSGGPQYF. In nucleotides, the CDR3 is TGTGCCACCAGTGATCCCGGGACTAGCGGGGGGCCCCAGTACTTC. The chain carries TRBV24-1 and TRBJ2-5; TRBD2 agrees at 15 bases. V shed 3 bases, J shed 9 bases, and the junction held 4 bases outside the gene matches. The CDR3 spans 15 residues. In germline, CDR1 is KGHDR, CDR2 SFDVKD.

This clone was recorded once. This chain joins TRBV3-1 (or the pseudogene TRBV3-2) and TRBJ2-3; D may be TRBD1 (5 bases). Deletions cut 1 base from V and 11 bases from J, with 13 bases between. The CDR3 spans 13 residues. Germline loops: CDR1 LGHDT, CDR2 YNNKEL (reference sequence). CDR3 sequence: CASSQVSRAWQYF. The DNA of the CDR3 is TGTGCCAGCAGCCAAGTGTCCAGGGCTTGGCAGTATTTT.

The genes are TRBV4-1 and TRBJ1-2; 7 bases map to TRBD1. In germline, CDR1 is MGHRA, CDR2 YSYEKL. The CDR3 is made up of 20 amino acids. Trimming removed 1 base from V and 8 bases from J; junction bases left unmatched: 25. CDR3 DNA sequence: TGCGCCAGCAGCCAAGTTTACCCCGGGACAGCGGGGCGGGGGGGAATCGGCTACACCTTC. This sequence encodes CASSQVYPGTAGRGGIGYTF.

This sequence joins TRBV5-1 and TRBJ1-1; D remains ambiguous. The CDR3 runs 15 residues. V was pared by 0 bases and J by 3 bases, with 12 bases between. Germline V CDR1 and CDR2: SGHRS, YFSETQ. CDR3 sequence reads: CASSLDGNGDTEAFF. As DNA, the CDR3 is TGCGCCAGCAGCTTGGATGGCAACGGGGACACTGAAGCTTTCTTT.

This chain uses TRBV7-6 with TRBJ2-1; the D call may be TRBD1 or TRBD2 (5 bases each). The CDR3 covers 16 residues. Trimming removed 5 bases at V and 0 bases at J, with 14 bases between. Germline V lookup: CDR1 SGHVS, CDR2 FNYEAQ. This CDR3 is CASSPVGAGSYNEQFF. The CDR3, as DNA: TGTGCCAGCAGCCCGGTAGGGGCGGGCTCCTACAATGAGCAGTTCTTC.

In this sample, this clone turned up a few times. V gene TRBV23-1 combines with J gene TRBJ1-6; D gene ambiguous. TRBV23-1 is an open reading frame whose function is uncertain. Trimming took off 2 bases at V and 15 bases at J, with 14 bases between the two ends. The CDR3 extends over 13 amino acids. CDR3 residues: CASSQSLREGLHF. CDR3 in DNA: TGCGCCAGCAGTCAAAGCTTAAGGGAAGGCCTCCACTTT.

This clone was counted a single time. This chain links TRBV5-1 with TRBJ2-2; 7 nucleotides line up with TRBD2. The CDR3 totals 14 residues. CDR1 SGHRS and CDR2 YFSETQ come from the germline V gene. After removal of 6 bases from V and 0 bases from J, the junction contained 2 bases not matched to a gene. CDR3 nucleotides: TGCGCCAGCAACCGGGGGGCGAACACCGGGGAGCTGTTTTTT. Translated, it gives CASNRGANTGELFF.